This T cell receptor beta chain was sequenced during a study of cytomegalovirus exposure and HLA in healthy donors. Both 60 Vbeta primers and 13 Jbeta primers went into the PCR. Assay: immunoSEQ multiplex PCR; the TCRdb copy retains only in-frame clones and omits some. The sample includes approximately 160,000 clones, 70% of them seen just once. Trimming took off 7 bases at V and 5 bases at J, with 17 bases between the two ends. The CDR3 consists of 14 residues. Germline V gives CDR1 MDHEN, CDR2 SYDVKM. Sequencing input: PBMCs. The origin of this receptor is a man aged 18 to 30 in good health and CMV-seropositive. The chain uses TRBV28 and TRBJ1-1, with a weak D call TRBD1 (5 bases). The CDR3 protein is CASTPRPGETEAFF. The CDR3 DNA reads TGTGCCAGCACCCCGAGGCCGGGGGAGACTGAAGCTTTCTTT. The variable domain in full, with the rest retrieved from reference TRBV28 and TRBJ1-1, is DVKVTQSSRYLVKRTGEKVFLECVQDMDHENMFWYRQDPGLGLRLIYFSYDVKMKEKGDIPEGYSVSREKKERFSLILESASTNQTSMYLCASTPRPGETEAFFGQGTRLTVV.